This T cell receptor (beta chain) stems from a study of T cell responses to AZD1222 COVID-19 vaccine. Assay: immunoSEQ multiplex PCR; the TCRdb copy retains only in-frame clones and omits some. There are 95,000 to 150,000 clones in the sample; approximately 90% occur only once, and roughly 2.6% lies in the top ten. The CDR3 sequence is 13 residues long. CDR1 LNHDA and CDR2 SQIVND come from the germline V gene (reference sequence). Trimming took off 3 bases at V and 7 bases at J, with 12 bases between the two ends. The receptor comes from an adult in good health. The sequenced sample was peripheral blood, obtained on day 0 of AZD1222 vaccination. The V call is TRBV19, the J call TRBJ2-5; TRBD1 might be the D (5 bases). The CDR3 nucleotides read TGTGCCAGTAGTATCGGAGACAGTGGGACCCAGTACTTC. Protein: CASSIGDSGTQYF.